What follows is one T cell receptor (beta chain) and its context. Its antigen is unknown. The sample belongs to a study of cytomegalovirus exposure and HLA in healthy donors. CDR1 and CDR2 (germline): SGHTA, FQGNSA. With 1 base removed from V and 4 bases from J, the gap between germline ends came to 5 bases. This CDR3 contains 12 residues. All donors participated as healthy donors of bone marrow. Primers for the PCR totalled 60 Vbeta and 13 Jbeta. Libraries were prepared by immunoSEQ multiplex PCR; TCRdb keeps only in-frame clonotypes and omits some of them. Among about 83,000 clones listed, about 69% were seen once. Study-level points and caveats: With further analysis later on, most CMV-associated TCR beta chains appeared HLA-restricted.

The sequence was collected from a man in his 60s in good health and CMV-seronegative. The chain recombines TRBV7-2 with TRBJ2-7; D gene uncertain. Sequenced sample: PBMCs. In nucleotides, the CDR3 is TGTGCCAGCAGCTTAGTGCGTTACGAGCAGTACTTC. Protein sequence: CASSLVRYEQYF.